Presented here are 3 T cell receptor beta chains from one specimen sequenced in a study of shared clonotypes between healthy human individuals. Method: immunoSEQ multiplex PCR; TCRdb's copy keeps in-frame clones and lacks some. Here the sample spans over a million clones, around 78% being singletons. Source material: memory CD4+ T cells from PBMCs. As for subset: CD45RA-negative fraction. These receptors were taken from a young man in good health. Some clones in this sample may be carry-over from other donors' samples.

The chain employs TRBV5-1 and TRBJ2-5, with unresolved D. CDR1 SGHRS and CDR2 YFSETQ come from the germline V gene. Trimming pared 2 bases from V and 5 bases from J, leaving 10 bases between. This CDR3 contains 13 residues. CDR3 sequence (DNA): TGCGCCAGCAGCTTCTCGAGCATGGAGACCCAGTACTTC. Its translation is CASSFSSMETQYF.

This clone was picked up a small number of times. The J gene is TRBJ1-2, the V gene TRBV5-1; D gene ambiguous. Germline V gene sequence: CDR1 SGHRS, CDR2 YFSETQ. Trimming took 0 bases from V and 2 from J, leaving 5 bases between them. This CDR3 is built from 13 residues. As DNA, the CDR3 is TGCGCCAGCAGCTTGGTTGGCAACTATGGCTACACCTTC. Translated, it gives CASSLVGNYGYTF.

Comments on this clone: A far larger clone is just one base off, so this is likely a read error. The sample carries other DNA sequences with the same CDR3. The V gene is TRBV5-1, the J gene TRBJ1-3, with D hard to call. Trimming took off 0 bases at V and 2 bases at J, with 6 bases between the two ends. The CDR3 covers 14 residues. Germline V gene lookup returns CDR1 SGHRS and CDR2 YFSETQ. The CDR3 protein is CASSLGGAGNTIYF. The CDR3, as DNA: TGCGCCAGCAGCTTGGGTGGAGCTGGAAACACCATATATTTT.